The 30 T cell receptor beta chains below come from one sample, sequenced in a study of radiotherapy plus CTLA-4 blockade in lung cancer. TCRdb's copy holds only in-frame clones and misses some; the assay was immunoSEQ multiplex PCR. The table records 45,000 or so clones, approximately 76% of them present only once. The sample in question was peripheral blood, obtained from a patient treated with radiotherapy plus ipilimumab. The source of these receptors is a human donor with non-small cell lung cancer who had stable disease on radiotherapy plus ipilimumab.

This clone appeared a few times. The chain couples TRBV7-6 to TRBJ2-5, with D possibly TRBD2 on 6 matching bases. The germline V gene encodes CDR1 SGHVS and CDR2 FNYEAQ. V gave up 4 bases and J gave up 4 bases, with 19 bases separating them. This CDR3 region has 16 residues. In DNA, the CDR3 is TGTGCCAGCAGCTCCGCCGGGACTGTAGCGAGAGAGACCCAGTACTTC. Translation gives CASSSAGTVARETQYF. The variable domain in full, with the rest retrieved from reference TRBV7-6 and TRBJ2-5, is GAGVSQSPRYKVTKRGQDVALRCDPISGHVSLYWYRQALGQGPEFLTYFNYEAQQDKSGLPNDRFSAERPEGSISTLTIQRTEQRDSAMYRCASSSAGTVARETQYFGPGTRLLVL.

This chain links TRBV18 with TRBJ2-3; D is undetermined. This CDR3 spans 16 amino acids. Germline loops: CDR1 KGHSH, CDR2 LQKENI. Trimming took off 3 bases at V and 1 base at J, with 14 bases between the two ends. CDR3 bases: TGTGCCAGCTCACCGGACCAACCGCTCCGCACAGATACGCAGTATTTT. This gives the protein CASSPDQPLRTDTQYF.

J is TRBJ1-2 and V is TRBV6-1; D call uncertain. The V gene lost 4 bases and the J gene lost 1 base, with 4 bases spanning the gap. CDR3 length: 12 amino acids. Germline CDR1 and CDR2: MNHNS and SASEGT. The CDR3 nucleotides are TGTGCCAGCAGTGGAGATAACTATGGCTACACCTTC. Its protein is CASSGDNYGYTF.

This clone was seen repeatedly, ten times or more. This chain connects TRBV7-2 to TRBJ1-6; 9 positions agree with TRBD1. Per the germline V gene, CDR1 is SGHTA and CDR2 is FQGNSA. J lost 9 bases, V lost 7 bases, and 10 bases had no gene match. CDR3 size: 15 residues. CDR3 bases: TGTGCCAGCACCGAGGACAGGGGCCTTCGTTCACCCCTCCACTTT. Protein: CASTEDRGLRSPLHF. The full variable domain, with the rest looked up from reference TRBV7-2 and TRBJ1-6, is GAGVSQSPSNKVTEKGKDVELRCDPISGHTALYWYRQSLGQGLEFLIYFQGNSAPDKSGLPSDRFSAERTGGSVSTLTIQRTQQEDSAVYLCASTEDRGLRSPLHFGNGTRLTVT.

The chain uses TRBV7-2 and TRBJ2-3, with 7 bases matching TRBD1. This CDR3 region has 15 residues. The V gene end was trimmed by 4 bases and the J gene end by 1 base; junction bases not matched to a gene: 5. In germline, CDR1 is SGHTA, CDR2 FQGNSA. Here the CDR3 DNA reads TGTGCCAGCAGCTCCAGACAGGGACGCACAGATACGCAGTATTTT. It yields the protein CASSSRQGRTDTQYF.

Concerning this clone: Germline is not matched at one junction end, which may reflect a read error. J is TRBJ1-4 and V is TRBV7-6, with D unresolved. Germline V gives CDR1 SGHVS, CDR2 FNYEAQ. CDR3 length: 12 amino acids. CDR3 in amino acids: CASSPAFGSIAF. CDR3 DNA: TGTGCCAGCAGCCCCGCTTTTGGGAGTATCGCTTTT. The complete variable domain, with remaining parts taken from reference TRBV7-6 and TRBJ1-4, reads GAGVSQSPRYKVTKRGQDVALRCDPISGHVSLYWYRQALGQGPEFLTYFNYEAQQDKSGLPNDRFSAERPEGSISTLTIQRTEQRDSAMYRCASSPAFGSIAFGSGTQLSVL.

This chain links TRBV30 with TRBJ2-3; TRBD2 agrees at 9 bases. The CDR3 totals 20 residues. Per germline, CDR1 GTSNPN and CDR2 SVGIG (reference sequence). The junction had 18 bases not matched to a gene; V was cut back by 1 base and J by 1 base. The CDR3 DNA follows: TGTGCCTGGAGTGCCCCCCGGGGTAGCGGGGGCCGCGGACGCACAGATACGCAGTATTTT. Protein: CAWSAPRGSGGRGRTDTQYF.

This chain connects TRBV27 to TRBJ2-6; TRBD1 aligns across 8 bases. V was pared by 7 bases and J by 10 bases, with 15 bases of the junction left unmatched. In germline, CDR1 is MNHEY, CDR2 SMNVEV (reference sequence). CDR3 length: 16 residues. CDR3 sequence (DNA): TGTGCCAGCACCCCTGGGGTCGGGACAGGTCCGAACGTCCTGACTTTC. Protein: CASTPGVGTGPNVLTF.

The V gene is TRBV7-2, the J gene TRBJ2-5; 13 bases match TRBD2. Trimming took 1 base from V and 2 from J; bases not matched to a gene: 1. CDR1 is SGHTA and CDR2 is FQGNSA in the germline V gene. The CDR3 spans 16 residues. Here the CDR3 reads CASSLGLAGGQETQYF. The CDR3 DNA reads as TGTGCCAGCAGCTTAGGACTAGCGGGGGGTCAAGAGACCCAGTACTTC. Full variable domain (remainder filled in from reference TRBV7-2 and TRBJ2-5): GAGVSQSPSNKVTEKGKDVELRCDPISGHTALYWYRQSLGQGLEFLIYFQGNSAPDKSGLPSDRFSAERTGGSVSTLTIQRTQQEDSAVYLCASSLGLAGGQETQYFGPGTRLLVL.

This clone has a handful of counts. The chain carries TRBV14 and TRBJ1-3; D is unclear. Trimming shortened V by 1 base and J by 0 bases, and 4 bases separated the two germline ends. Germline CDR1 reads SGHDN; CDR2 reads FVKESK. There are 14 residues in the CDR3. The CDR3 sequence is CASSQGFSGNTIYF. DNA for the CDR3: TGTGCCAGCAGCCAAGGTTTCTCTGGAAACACCATATATTTT.

The chain couples TRBV19 to TRBJ1-3; no clear D. Germline values: CDR1 LNHDA, CDR2 SQIVND (reference sequence). This CDR3 spans 17 amino acids. Trimming removed 3 bases at V and 0 bases at J, with 15 bases between. The CDR3 is CASSIGWVGRSGNTIYF. The CDR3 region has the DNA TGTGCCAGTAGTATCGGTTGGGTCGGCCGCTCTGGAAACACCATATATTTT.

This clone has more than one count but fewer than ten. This sequence joins TRBV21-1 and TRBJ1-3. TRBV21-1 constitutes a pseudogene. The CDR3 length is 14 residues. The CDR3 region has the DNA TGTGCCAGCAGATTTGGCTCTGGAGGGTCCACCATATATTTT. Its translation is CASRFGSGGSTIYF.

The gene calls are TRBV9 and TRBJ1-1; no clear D gene. Trimming took off 0 bases at V and 7 bases at J, with 10 bases between the two ends. This CDR3 comprises 13 residues. The germline V gene has CDR1 SGDLS and CDR2 YYNGEE. The CDR3 DNA reads TGTGCCAGCAGCGTAGGGTCACGGGTTGAAGCTTTCTTT. This codes for CASSVGSRVEAFF.

The rearrangement uses TRBV27 and TRBJ1-2; tentatively, D is TRBD1 (5 bases). The CDR3 has 17 residues. Germline CDR1 MNHEY, CDR2 SMNVEV (reference sequence). Trimming cost V 6 bases and J 2 bases, with 22 bases left between them. CDR3 in DNA: TGTGCCAGCAGGAGGTGGGGAGCGGGGGACTCCAACTATGGCTACACCTTC. Protein product: CASRRWGAGDSNYGYTF.

The chain has TRBV7-7 and TRBJ1-2; weak D call: TRBD1 (6 bases). The CDR3 runs 16 residues. V was shortened by 0 bases and J by 5 bases, with 16 bases between the two germline ends. Germline assignment: CDR1 SSHAT and CDR2 FNYEAQ (reference sequence). CDR3 sequence (DNA): TGTGCCAGCAGCTTAGCCGGCGGGGGCGGGAGATATGGCTACACCTTC. Residues: CASSLAGGGGRYGYTF.

The V and J genes are TRBV28 and TRBJ2-3; TRBD2 matches at 9 bases. The CDR3 is 15 residues long. Germline V gene sequence: CDR1 MDHEN, CDR2 SYDVKM. The V gene end was trimmed by 2 bases and the J gene end by 6 bases; junction bases not matched to a gene: 6. CDR3 sequence reads: CASSLRRGGRDTQYF. Here the CDR3 DNA reads TGTGCCAGCAGTTTAAGGCGGGGGGGCCGGGATACGCAGTATTTT.

The rearrangement links TRBV7-2 to TRBJ1-2, with a possible D match to TRBD1 (5 bases). V shed 1 base and J shed 7 bases, with 13 bases lying between them. This CDR3 is 14 amino acids long. Germline CDR1 reads SGHTA; CDR2 reads FQGNSA. The chain's CDR3 is CASSLGRGYSGYTF. CDR3 bases: TGTGCCAGCAGCTTAGGTAGGGGTTACAGTGGCTACACCTTC. Complete variable domain (other parts from reference TRBV7-2 and TRBJ1-2): GAGVSQSPSNKVTEKGKDVELRCDPISGHTALYWYRQSLGQGLEFLIYFQGNSAPDKSGLPSDRFSAERTGGSVSTLTIQRTQQEDSAVYLCASSLGRGYSGYTFGSGTRLTVV.

The gene calls are TRBV6-1 and TRBJ1-2; TRBD1 aligns across 11 bases. V lost 5 bases, J lost 4 bases, and 3 bases stayed unmatched. CDR1 is MNHNS, CDR2 SASEGT, per germline. This CDR3 spans 14 amino acids. The CDR3 region is CASSPGTGGYGYTF. Written as DNA, the CDR3 is TGTGCCAGCAGTCCAGGGACAGGGGGCTATGGCTACACCTTC.

This chain joins TRBV15 and TRBJ1-1; D might be TRBD1 (6 bases). Trimming pared 8 bases from V and 5 bases from J, leaving 18 bases between. Germline V gene data show CDR1 as LNHNV and CDR2 as YYDKDF (reference sequence). The CDR3 spans 14 residues. CDR3 nucleotides: TGTGCCACCGGGGAAGGGGGTTGGGGTACTGAAGCTTTCTTT. Translation gives CATGEGGWGTEAFF.

The chain recombines TRBV7-8 with TRBJ2-3, with 8 bases fitting TRBD2. Trimming cost V 5 bases and J 6 bases; bases outside gene matches: 10. Per the germline V gene, CDR1 is SGHVS and CDR2 is FQNEAQ. CDR3 length: 15 residues. The CDR3 sequence: CASSPRGGSIDTQYF. CDR3 nucleotide sequence: TGTGCCAGCAGCCCTCGGGGGGGCTCTATTGATACGCAGTATTTT.

J is TRBJ1-1 and V is TRBV5-1; D is uncertain. Germline values: CDR1 SGHRS, CDR2 YFSETQ. This CDR3 spans 13 amino acids. Deletions cut 7 bases from V and 1 base from J, with 11 bases between. Here the CDR3 DNA reads TGCGCCAGCCGATCGGGCTGGAACACTGAAGCTTTCTTT. Its protein is CASRSGWNTEAFF.

This chain joins TRBV10-2 and TRBJ2-5; D is unresolved. Deletions cut 7 bases from V and 1 base from J, with 10 bases between. Germline CDR1 reads WSHSY; CDR2 reads SAAADI. This CDR3 spans 13 amino acids. CDR3 amino acids: CASNRVFQETQYF. Written as DNA, the CDR3 is TGCGCCAGCAATCGGGTATTCCAAGAGACCCAGTACTTC.

V is TRBV10-2 and J is TRBJ1-6, with no clear D. Germline assignment: CDR1 WSHSY and CDR2 SAAADI. Trimming left V 3 bases short and J 7 bases short, with 10 bases between. CDR3 length equals 14 residues. The CDR3: CASSDSRANSPLHF. CDR3 nucleotides: TGCGCCAGCAGTGATTCCCGGGCCAATTCACCCCTCCACTTT.

The chain couples TRBV7-9 to TRBJ2-5; TRBD2 matches at 7 bases. The V and J ends lost 3 bases and 5 bases, in that order; junction bases with no gene match: 3. The CDR3 loop spans 13 amino acids. CDR1 is SEHNR, CDR2 FQNEAQ, per germline (reference sequence). This CDR3 is CASSLGGLETQYF. CDR3 coding DNA: TGTGCCAGCAGCTTGGGGGGGTTGGAGACCCAGTACTTC.

DNA of the CDR3: TGCGCCAGCAGCCAGGACAGGGTCGTGGATGGCTACACCTTC. Amino acids: CASSQDRVVDGYTF. The chain carries TRBV4-1 and TRBJ1-2, with 8 bases lining up with TRBD1. The CDR3 runs to 14 residues. The V gene end was trimmed by 3 bases and the J gene end by 6 bases; junction bases not matched to a gene: 6. Germline CDR1 reads MGHRA; CDR2 reads YSYEKL.

The chain carries TRBV29-1 and TRBJ1-1; 9 bases line up with TRBD1. The length of the CDR3 is 13 residues. After removal of 6 bases from V and 2 bases from J, the junction contained 4 bases not matched to a gene. Germline loops: CDR1 SQVTM, CDR2 ANQGSEA. This chain's CDR3 is CSVAGQGNTEAFF. For the CDR3, the DNA is TGCAGCGTAGCGGGACAGGGAAACACTGAAGCTTTCTTT.

The chain couples TRBV5-1 to TRBJ2-3, with D possibly TRBD2 on 6 matching bases. This CDR3 comprises 14 residues. Trimming left V 0 bases short and J 8 bases short, with 13 bases between. Germline CDR1 is SGHRS and CDR2 is YFSETQ. The CDR3 here is CASSLGPQEGTQYF. Here the CDR3 DNA reads TGCGCCAGCAGCTTGGGACCCCAGGAGGGTACGCAGTATTTT.

This clone came up a few times. The genes are TRBV5-6 and TRBJ1-2, with D perhaps matching TRBD1 (5 bases). The CDR3 runs 13 residues. Germline V CDR1 and CDR2: SGHDT, YYEEEE. V dropped 6 bases and J dropped 7 bases, with 16 bases sitting between them. The CDR3 coding sequence is TGTGCCAGCACCCTGCAGGCTGGGGGTGGCTACACCTTC. It translates to CASTLQAGGGYTF.

The chain couples TRBV15 to TRBJ1-2, with D maybe TRBD1 (6 bases). The CDR3 covers 14 residues. Germline CDR1 LNHNV, CDR2 YYDKDF (reference sequence). Deletions cut 5 bases from V and 0 bases from J, with 10 bases between. The CDR3 is CATSSDRSNYGYTF. The CDR3 region has the DNA TGTGCCACCAGCTCGGACAGATCTAACTATGGCTACACCTTC.

This sequence joins TRBV9 and TRBJ1-3; D unresolved. From germline, CDR1 is SGDLS and CDR2 YYNGEE. The CDR3 spans 15 residues. V was clipped by 4 bases and J by 3 bases, with 14 bases between them. The CDR3 DNA follows: TGTGCCAGCAGCTCCGCCGGGTTTTATGGAAACACCATATATTTT. Its protein is CASSSAGFYGNTIYF.